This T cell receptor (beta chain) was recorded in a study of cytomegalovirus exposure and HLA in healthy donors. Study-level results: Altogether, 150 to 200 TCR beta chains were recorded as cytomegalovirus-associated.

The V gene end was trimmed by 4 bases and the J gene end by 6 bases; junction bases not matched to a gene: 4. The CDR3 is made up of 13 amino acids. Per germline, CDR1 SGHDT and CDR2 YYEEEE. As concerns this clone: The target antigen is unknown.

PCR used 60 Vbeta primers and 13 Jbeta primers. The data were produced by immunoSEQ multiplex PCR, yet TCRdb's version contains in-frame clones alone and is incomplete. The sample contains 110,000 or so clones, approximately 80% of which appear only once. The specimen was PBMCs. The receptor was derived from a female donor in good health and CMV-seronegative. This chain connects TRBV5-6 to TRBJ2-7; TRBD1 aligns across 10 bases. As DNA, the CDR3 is TGTGCCAGCAGCAAGACAGGGGGCGGCGAGCAGTACTTC. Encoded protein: CASSKTGGGEQYF.